This passage covers 32 T cell receptor beta chains from one sample sequenced in a study of chemoradiotherapy in HPV16-positive cancers. The protocol was immunoSEQ multiplex PCR, while the TCRdb copy is restricted to in-frame clones and leaves out a portion. The sample includes over 5,000 clones, over 60% of them seen just once. The specimen comprised tumor tissue, sampled from a patient who underwent chemoradiotherapy. The receptors derive from a human donor with HPV-associated anogenital cancer.

The chain recombines TRBV28 with TRBJ2-6; D is perhaps TRBD1 (6 bases). V was shortened by 4 bases and J by 0 bases, with 16 bases between the two germline ends. The germline CDR1 and CDR2 sequences are MDHEN and SYDVKM. CDR3 size: 18 residues. DNA of the CDR3: TGTGCCAGCAGTTCGACTATACAGGGCCCCTCTGGGGCCAACGTCCTGACTTTC. It codes for CASSSTIQGPSGANVLTF. The variable domain in full, completed from reference TRBV28 and TRBJ2-6, reads DVKVTQSSRYLVKRTGEKVFLECVQDMDHENMFWYRQDPGLGLRLIYFSYDVKMKEKGDIPEGYSVSREKKERFSLILESASTNQTSMYLCASSSTIQGPSGANVLTFGAGSRLTVL.

This chain links TRBV5-1 with TRBJ2-3, with 7 bases identical to TRBD2. V lost 4 bases to trimming and J lost 7 bases; unmatched junction nucleotides: 9. This CDR3 spans 14 amino acids. In germline, CDR1 is SGHRS, CDR2 YFSETQ. The CDR3 coding sequence is TGCGCCAGCAGCCCCCCTAGCGGAGAGAATACGCAGTATTTT. Residues: CASSPPSGENTQYF.

The chain joins TRBV21-1 to TRBJ2-3; the tabulated D call, TRBD2, remains unverified against the DNA. TRBV21-1 is classified as a pseudogene. This CDR3 comprises 16 residues. CDR3 in DNA: TGTGCCAGCAGCAAAAGTACGACGGGAGGGCAAGATACGCAGTATTTT. Protein product: CASSKSTTGGQDTQYF.

This clone was seen more than once but under ten times. The chain recombines TRBV12-2 with TRBJ2-7; the table's D call of TRBD1 was not tested on the DNA. TRBV12-2 is given as a pseudogene. The CDR3 sequence is 15 residues long. DNA for the CDR3: TGTGCAAGTCGCTTAGTTGTCAGGCTCCCCTACGAGCAGTACTTC. Translation: CASRLVVRLPYEQYF.

This clone showed up just a few times. This chain uses TRBV6-6 with TRBJ1-1, with a possible D match to TRBD1 (5 bases). V was trimmed by 5 bases and J by 2 bases, leaving 6 bases between them. Germline loops: CDR1 MNHNY, CDR2 SVGAGI (reference sequence). The CDR3 length is 12 residues. The CDR3 loop is CASSGDNTEAFF. In DNA, the CDR3 is TGTGCCAGCAGTGGGGACAACACTGAAGCTTTCTTT.

The CDR3 nucleotides are TGTGCCAGCAGTCTACAGCGGGCGAACACCGGGGAGCTGTTTTTT. Its protein is CASSLQRANTGELFF. The V and J genes are TRBV2 and TRBJ2-2, with D possibly TRBD2 on 6 matching bases. V dropped 5 bases and J dropped 0 bases, with 10 bases sitting between them. The CDR3 is 15 residues long. Looked up from germline, CDR1 is SNHLY and CDR2 is FYNNEI.

The chain couples TRBV6-1 to TRBJ2-2; the D gene is possibly TRBD2 (7 bases). Trimming removed 1 base from V and 8 bases from J, with 14 bases in between. Per germline, CDR1 MNHNS and CDR2 SASEGT. The CDR3 totals 15 residues. The CDR3, as DNA: TGTGCCAGCAGTGAAGAGGCGGGGGCGTCGGGGGAGCTGTTTTTT. Its protein product is CASSEEAGASGELFF.

This chain uses TRBV19 with TRBJ2-7, with D tentatively TRBD1 (6 bases). Germline CDR1 is LNHDA and CDR2 is SQIVND (reference sequence). This CDR3 region has 19 residues. The CDR3 DNA is TGTGCACCCGTTAGCGTCACTGGACAGCCACCCCAGAAAACCTACGAGCAGTACTTC. Translating gives CAPVSVTGQPPQKTYEQYF. Drawing the rest from reference TRBV19 and TRBJ2-7, the complete variable domain is DGGITQSPKYLFRKEGQNVTLSCEQNLNHDAMYWYRQDPGQGLRLIYYSQIVNDFQKGDIAEGYSVSREKKESFPLTVTSAQKNPTAFYLCAPVSVTGQPPQKTYEQYFGPGTRLTVT.

The rearrangement links TRBV10-1 to TRBJ2-7, with unresolved D. Trimming took 0 bases from V and 5 from J, leaving 14 bases between them. CDR3 length equals 15 residues. Germline CDR1 is WNHNN and CDR2 is SYGVQD (reference sequence). The CDR3 bases are TGCGCCAGCAGTGAGTCTCCGGGTATTGTTCACGAGCAGTACTTC. Amino acids: CASSESPGIVHEQYF.

The V and J genes are TRBV7-9 and TRBJ1-6; D ambiguous. Between the trimmed V and J ends, which lost 4 bases and 9 bases, there was a span of 13 bases. Looked up from germline, CDR1 is SEHNR and CDR2 is FQNEAQ (reference sequence). This CDR3 has 14 amino acids. The CDR3 DNA sequence: TGTGCCAGCAGCTCCCTGGACTTCGTTTCACCCCTCCACTTT. Amino acid sequence: CASSSLDFVSPLHF.

The rearrangement joins TRBV11-1 to TRBJ2-6, with 8 bases aligning to TRBD1. This CDR3 contains 16 residues. J gave up 7 bases and V 5 bases, and 10 bases lay outside the gene matches. The V gene's germline CDR1 is SGHAT and CDR2 FQDESV (reference sequence). CDR3 in DNA: TGTGCCAGCAGCCCGACAGGGGTTAGAGGAGCCAACGTCCTGACTTTC. Residues: CASSPTGVRGANVLTF.

This chain joins TRBV5-1 and TRBJ1-4, with no clear D. The CDR3 runs to 15 residues. Germline V lookup: CDR1 SGHRS, CDR2 YFSETQ. Trimming shortened V by 0 bases and J by 7 bases, and 13 bases separated the two germline ends. The CDR3 here is CASSLVAHRGEKLFF. The CDR3 region has the DNA TGCGCCAGCAGCTTGGTTGCTCACAGAGGTGAAAAACTGTTTTTT.

The chain is built from TRBV30 and TRBJ1-3; the D is unclear. Germline CDR1 is GTSNPN and CDR2 is SVGIG (reference sequence). This CDR3 region has 12 residues. V lost 3 bases to trimming and J lost 1 base, with 4 bases between them. For the CDR3, the DNA is TGTGCCTGGAGAGGATCTGGAAACACCATATATTTT. This codes for CAWRGSGNTIYF. Looking up the rest from reference TRBV30 and TRBJ1-3 gives the full variable domain: SQTIHQWPATLVQPVGSPLSLECTVEGTSNPNLYWYRQAAGRGLQLLFYSVGIGQISSEVPQNLSASRPQDRQFILSSKKLLLSDSGFYLCAWRGSGNTIYFGEGSWLTVV.

The chain carries TRBV9 and TRBJ2-7; 8 nucleotides align to TRBD1. With V trimmed by 4 bases and J by 0 bases, 21 bases remained unmatched. Germline CDR1 SGDLS, CDR2 YYNGEE. CDR3 length: 20 residues. The chain's CDR3 is CASSSPPGALGQANSYEQYF. The CDR3 bases are TGTGCCAGCAGCTCCCCCCCGGGAGCCCTGGGACAGGCGAACTCCTACGAGCAGTACTTC.

This sequence joins TRBV16 and TRBJ1-2, with TRBD1 matching 7 bases. V shed 4 bases and J 4 bases; nucleotides not matched to a gene: 0. The CDR3 runs to 12 residues. Looked up from germline, CDR1 is KGHSY and CDR2 is FQNENV. CDR3 amino acids: CASSRDSYGYTF. The CDR3 DNA follows: TGTGCCAGCAGCCGGGACAGCTATGGCTACACCTTC.

The chain has TRBV27 and TRBJ1-2, with a weak D call TRBD1 (6 bases). The CDR3 sequence is 13 residues long. Trimming cost V 4 bases and J 4 bases, with 10 bases left between them. Looked up from germline, CDR1 is MNHEY and CDR2 is SMNVEV (reference sequence). The CDR3 DNA reads as TGTGCCAGCAGTTCCGCAGGGGCCTATGGCTACACCTTC. Protein product: CASSSAGAYGYTF.

V is TRBV5-4 and J is TRBJ2-5; 8 nucleotides agree with TRBD2. The junction had 5 bases not matched to a gene; V was cut back by 5 bases and J by 2 bases. Germline lookup yields CDR1 SGHNT and CDR2 YYREEE (reference sequence). The CDR3 is 14 residues long. This CDR3 reads CASSRSGAQETQYF. The DNA for the CDR3 is TGTGCCAGCAGTCGTAGCGGGGCTCAAGAGACCCAGTACTTC. Variable domain in full (rest from reference TRBV5-4 and TRBJ2-5): ETGVTQSPTHLIKTRGQQVTLRCSSQSGHNTVSWYQQALGQGPQFIFQYYREEENGRGNFPPRFSGLQFPNYSSELNVNALELDDSALYLCASSRSGAQETQYFGPGTRLLVL.

This rearrangement joins TRBV9 to TRBJ2-3, with D possibly TRBD1 on 5 matching bases. Germline assignment: CDR1 SGDLS and CDR2 YYNGEE. This CDR3 spans 16 amino acids. Trimming cost V 2 bases and J 2 bases, with 15 bases left between them. The CDR3 reads CASSVQGNLDTDTQYF. In DNA form, the CDR3 reads TGTGCCAGCAGCGTGCAGGGAAACCTCGACACAGATACGCAGTATTTT.

The V call is TRBV7-2, the J call TRBJ2-3, with D uncertain. Deletions cut 4 bases from V and 3 bases from J, with 8 bases between. Germline CDR1 reads SGHTA; CDR2 reads FQGNSA. The CDR3 has 13 residues. The DNA for the CDR3 is TGTGCCAGCAGCTCGTTCTTGACAGATACGCAGTATTTT. It codes for CASSSFLTDTQYF.

The V and J genes are TRBV2 and TRBJ2-2, with TRBD2 matching 11 bases. V gave up 7 bases and J gave up 2 bases; unmatched junction bases: 9. Germline CDR1 reads SNHLY; CDR2 reads FYNNEI. CDR3 size: 17 residues. CDR3 residues: CASKERLAGLNTGELFF. CDR3 coding DNA: TGTGCCAGCAAAGAAAGACTAGCGGGACTTAACACCGGGGAGCTGTTTTTT. Full variable domain (remainder filled in from reference TRBV2 and TRBJ2-2): EPEVTQTPSHQVTQMGQEVILRCVPISNHLYFYWYRQILGQKVEFLVSFYNNEISEKSEIFDDQFSVERPDGSNFTLKIRSTKLEDSAMYFCASKERLAGLNTGELFFGEGSRLTVL.

CDR3 protein: CASSPSGASNSPLHF. In DNA form, the CDR3 reads TGTGCCAGCTCACCTTCGGGAGCGTCGAATTCACCCCTCCACTTT. The V and J genes are TRBV18 and TRBJ1-6; D is ambiguous. CDR1 and CDR2 from the germline V gene are KGHSH and LQKENI. V lost 3 bases and J 7 bases, leaving 13 bases between the germline ends. This CDR3 contains 15 residues.

The chain links TRBV28 to TRBJ2-7, with D tentatively TRBD1 (6 bases). In germline, CDR1 is MDHEN, CDR2 SYDVKM. V lost 3 bases, J lost 0 bases, and 12 bases lay in between. The CDR3 consists of 15 residues. The CDR3 protein is CASSFGDRSSYEQYF. The CDR3 DNA sequence: TGTGCCAGCAGTTTCGGCGACAGGAGCTCCTACGAGCAGTACTTC.

This chain connects TRBV4-2 to TRBJ2-3; tentative D call: TRBD1 (5 bases). V was cut by 4 bases and J by 0 bases, with 11 bases left in between. This CDR3 spans 15 amino acids. Germline values: CDR1 LGHNA, CDR2 YNFKEQ. CDR3: CASSPGHVSTDTQYF. CDR3 bases: TGTGCCAGCAGCCCTGGACACGTTAGCACAGATACGCAGTATTTT.

V and J are TRBV30 and TRBJ2-1; D uncertain. V was shortened by 1 base and J by 5 bases, with 6 bases between the two germline ends. Germline V gene lookup returns CDR1 GTSNPN and CDR2 SVGIG (reference sequence). This CDR3 contains 12 residues. The CDR3 DNA sequence: TGTGCCTGGAGTGGGCGCCACAATGAGCAGTTCTTC. This codes for CAWSGRHNEQFF. Full variable domain (missing parts from reference TRBV30 and TRBJ2-1): SQTIHQWPATLVQPVGSPLSLECTVEGTSNPNLYWYRQAAGRGLQLLFYSVGIGQISSEVPQNLSASRPQDRQFILSSKKLLLSDSGFYLCAWSGRHNEQFFGPGTRLTVL.

A single count supports this clone. The chain uses TRBV7-3 and TRBJ1-2; D remains unclear. Trimming took 5 bases from V and 1 from J, leaving 14 bases between them. Per the germline V gene, CDR1 is SGHTA and CDR2 is FQGTGA. The CDR3 is made up of 15 amino acids. CDR3 amino acids: CASSPVPGDNYGYTF. The CDR3 region has the DNA TGTGCCAGCAGCCCCGTCCCTGGGGATAACTATGGCTACACCTTC.

This clone has just a few counts. This sequence joins TRBV5-1 and TRBJ1-1, with 7 bases that match TRBD1. The CDR3 length is 15 residues. With V trimmed by 4 bases and J by 5 bases, 11 bases remained unmatched. CDR1 and CDR2 (germline): SGHRS, YFSETQ. CDR3 amino acids: CASSVPGQPSTEAFF. Written as DNA, the CDR3 is TGCGCCAGCAGCGTTCCGGGACAGCCCTCGACTGAAGCTTTCTTT.

This clone was seen a few times. This sequence joins TRBV4-2 and TRBJ2-3; 9 bases match TRBD2. CDR3 length: 17 amino acids. Looked up from germline, CDR1 is LGHNA and CDR2 is YNFKEQ. The ends lost 0 bases at V and 6 bases at J; junction bases unmatched: 10. The CDR3 spells CASSQDWRTSVGDTQYF. DNA for the CDR3: TGTGCCAGCAGCCAAGATTGGCGGACTAGCGTGGGGGATACGCAGTATTTT.

The J gene is TRBJ1-1, the V gene TRBV6-5; maybe TRBD1 (5 bases). Per the germline V gene, CDR1 is MNHEY and CDR2 is SVGAGI. This CDR3 region has 14 residues. The V and J ends lost 7 bases and 8 bases respectively, with 20 bases between them. CDR3 coding DNA: TGTGCCAGCACCGTTACTTCCCTGAAGGGGGAAGCTTTCTTT. This gives the protein CASTVTSLKGEAFF.

The chain joins TRBV14 to TRBJ2-5; D not certain. The CDR3 has 15 residues. Germline lookup yields CDR1 SGHDN and CDR2 FVKESK. Trimming pared 0 bases from V and 5 bases from J, leaving 13 bases between. CDR3 sequence (DNA): TGTGCCAGCAGCCAAGAAGCCGGGCCCCGGGAGACCCAGTACTTC. This sequence encodes CASSQEAGPRETQYF.

This sequence joins TRBV30 and TRBJ1-5; the D is unclear. Germline V gene lookup returns CDR1 GTSNPN and CDR2 SVGIG (reference sequence). The CDR3 extends over 13 amino acids. The V and J ends lost 0 bases and 5 bases respectively, with 8 bases between them. The CDR3 DNA reads as TGTGCCTGGAGTGTCGTAGGGTATCAGCCCCAGCATTTT. Amino acid sequence: CAWSVVGYQPQHF.

The chain recombines TRBV9 with TRBJ2-3, with D tentatively TRBD1 (5 bases). V dropped 2 bases and J dropped 6 bases, with 16 bases sitting between them. The CDR3 totals 15 residues. Germline CDR1 is SGDLS and CDR2 is YYNGEE. The CDR3 region has the DNA TGTGCCAGCAGCGTCGGGTCGGGTAACAGGGATACGCAGTATTTT. It specifies CASSVGSGNRDTQYF.

J is TRBJ2-6 and V is TRBV1. TRBV1 is noted as a pseudogene. This CDR3 region has 17 residues. CDR3 residues: CTSRKHCAQSRANVLTF. The CDR3, as DNA: TGCACCAGCAGAAAGCACTGTGCACAAAGTCGGGCCAACGTCCTGACTTTC.